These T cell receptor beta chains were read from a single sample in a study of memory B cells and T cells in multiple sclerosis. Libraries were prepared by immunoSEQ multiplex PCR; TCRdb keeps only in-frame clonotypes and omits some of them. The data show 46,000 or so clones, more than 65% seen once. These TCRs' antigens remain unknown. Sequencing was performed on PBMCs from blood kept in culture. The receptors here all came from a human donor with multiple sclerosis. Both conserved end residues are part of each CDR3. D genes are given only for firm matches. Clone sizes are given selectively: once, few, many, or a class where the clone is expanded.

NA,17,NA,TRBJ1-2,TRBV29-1,TGCAGCGTTAATAAGGTGTCGGTCAGGGCATCATGGTATGGCTACACCTTC,CSVNKVSVRASWYGYTF
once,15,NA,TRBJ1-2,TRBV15,TGTGCCACCAGCAGAGATCGGCAGGGTGGGTATGGCTACACCTTC,CATSRDRQGGYGYTF
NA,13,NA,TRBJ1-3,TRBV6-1,TGTGCCAGCAGTAGGGGGAATGGAAACACCATATATTTT,CASSRGNGNTIYF
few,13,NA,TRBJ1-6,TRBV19,TGTGCCAGCCGGGGCTCCTATAATTCACCCCTCCACTTT,CASRGSYNSPLHF
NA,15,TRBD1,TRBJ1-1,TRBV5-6,TGTGCCAGCAGCGGTAACCGGGACAGGGACACTGAAGCTTTCTTT,CASSGNRDRDTEAFF
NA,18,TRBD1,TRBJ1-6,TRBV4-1,TGCGCCAGCAGCCAAGGACAGGGCTGGAGCTCCTATAATTCACCCCTCCACTTT,CASSQGQGWSSYNSPLHF
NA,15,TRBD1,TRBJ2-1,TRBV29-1,TGCAGCGTTGAACTGGGACAGGGCAGTCTCTATGAGCAGTTCTTC,CSVELGQGSLYEQFF
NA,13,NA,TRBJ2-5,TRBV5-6,TGTGCCAGCAGCTTGCCGGGGCAAGAGACCCAGTACTTC,CASSLPGQETQYF
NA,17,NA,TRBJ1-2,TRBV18,TGTGCCAGCTCACCACCCGGTTTTAGCGGGGCTTTCTATGGCTACACCTTC,CASSPPGFSGAFYGYTF
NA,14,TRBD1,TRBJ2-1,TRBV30,TGTGCCTGGACCTTTGGGACAGGATACAATGAGCAGTTCTTC,CAWTFGTGYNEQFF
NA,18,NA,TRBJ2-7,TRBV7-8,TGTGCCAGCAGCAACCGGGGTTGGGACACTCCCCAACCCTACGAGCAGTACTTC,CASSNRGWDTPQPYEQYF
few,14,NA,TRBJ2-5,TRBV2,TGTGCCAGCAGTGAAGTGGGAGGTCAAGAGACCCAGTACTTC,CASSEVGGQETQYF
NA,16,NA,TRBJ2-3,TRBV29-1,TGCAGCGTTATCCTCTGGGGGACTGCTAGCACAGATACGCAGTATTTT,CSVILWGTASTDTQYF
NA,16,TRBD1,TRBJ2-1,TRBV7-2,TGTGCCAGCAGCTTAGTCCCCGGACAGGGGTGGAATGAGCAGTTCTTC,CASSLVPGQGWNEQFF
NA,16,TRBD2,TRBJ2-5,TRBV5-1,TGCGCCAGCAGGACTAGCGGGGGGGACACACAAGAGACCCAGTACTTC,CASRTSGGDTQETQYF
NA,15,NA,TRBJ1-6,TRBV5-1,TGCGCCAGCAGCCTGCAAACAGATTATAATTCACCCCTCCACTTT,CASSLQTDYNSPLHF
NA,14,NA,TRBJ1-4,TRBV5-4,TGTGCCAGCAGCGCAGGAGGAGGAAATGAAAAACTGTTTTTT,CASSAGGGNEKLFF
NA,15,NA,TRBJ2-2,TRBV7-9,TGTGCCAGCAGCTTAAACGGGGCGAACACCGGGGAGCTGTTTTTT,CASSLNGANTGELFF
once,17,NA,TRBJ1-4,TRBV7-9,TGTGCCAGCAGCCCTCGTAGATTCGATGCAACTAATGAAAAACTGTTTTTT,CASSPRRFDATNEKLFF
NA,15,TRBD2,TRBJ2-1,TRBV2,TGTGCCAGCAGTGTAGGACTAGCGGCCTACAATGAGCAGTTCTTC,CASSVGLAAYNEQFF
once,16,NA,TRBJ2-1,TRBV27,TGTGCCAGCAGTTCACCCCCAGGGTTTTGGTTCAATGAGCAGTTCTTC,CASSSPPGFWFNEQFF
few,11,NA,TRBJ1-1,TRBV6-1,TGTGCCAGCAGGGGAGGGTCTGGAGCTTTCTTT,CASRGGSGAFF
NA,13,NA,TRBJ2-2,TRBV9,TGTGCCAGCAGCGTAGTCGGGAACGGGGAGCTGTTTTTT,CASSVVGNGELFF
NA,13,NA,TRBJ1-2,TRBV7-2,TGTGCCAGCAGCTTAGATCCGGACTATGGCTACACCTTC,CASSLDPDYGYTF
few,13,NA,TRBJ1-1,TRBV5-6,TGTGCCAGCAGCTTCTCGGGGAACACTGAAGCTTTCTTT,CASSFSGNTEAFF
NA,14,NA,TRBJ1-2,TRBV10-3,TGTGCCTCCTTAGAATCGGCAGCGAACTATGGCTACACCTTC,CASLESAANYGYTF
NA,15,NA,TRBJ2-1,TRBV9,TGTGCCAGCAGCGTAGAGAGTAGAACTTACAATGAGCAGTTCTTC,CASSVESRTYNEQFF
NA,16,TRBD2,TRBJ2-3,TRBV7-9,TGTGCCAGCAGCACGGGACTAGCGGGCTACACAGATACGCAGTATTTT,CASSTGLAGYTDTQYF
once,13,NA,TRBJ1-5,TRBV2,TGTGCCAGCATGGGCAGGGAAAATCAGCCCCAGCATTTT,CASMGRENQPQHF
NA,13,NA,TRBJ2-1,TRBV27,TGTGCCAGCAGTTTAATGCGAGGATGGCTACAGTTCTTC,CASSLMRGWLQFF
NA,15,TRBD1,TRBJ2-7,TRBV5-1,TGCGCCAGCAGCTTGGAGGAGACAGGGCCCTACGAGCAGTACTTC,CASSLEETGPYEQYF
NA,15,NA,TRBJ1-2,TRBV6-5,TGTGCCAGCAGTCCCCCGGGGGTACCCACCTATGGCTACACCTTC,CASSPPGVPTYGYTF
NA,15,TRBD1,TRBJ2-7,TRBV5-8,TGTGCCAGCAGCTTGGGGGACAGGGGGATCTACGAGCAGTACTTC,CASSLGDRGIYEQYF
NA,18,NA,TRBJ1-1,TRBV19,NA,CASSIWRGTGGTNTEAFF
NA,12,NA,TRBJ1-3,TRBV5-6,TGTGCCAGCAGCTGGTCTGGAAACACCATATATTTT,CASSWSGNTIYF